This section outlines one T cell receptor (beta chain) sequence together with its context. This sample was taken from a study of blood T cells in healthy people across ages. PCR was performed a second time for about 6 to 12 cycles using a sample-barcoded 5' primer and a J-beta primer mix. Each CDR3 protein gets one entry after TCRdb re-called the 5' RACE reads with MiXCR. The profile shows about 800,000 distinct CDR3 sequences, around a quarter of them singletons. Germline V gene sequence: CDR1 SGDLS, CDR2 YYNGEE. V was clipped by 1 base and J by 5 bases, with 9 bases between them. The CDR3 consists of 13 residues. These data also featured in a second study, about T cells of mothers and their children.

The specimen was blood. This chain links TRBV9 with TRBJ1-1; tentatively, D is TRBD1 (5 bases). The clonotype comes from a boy aged 5-17 years in good health. CDR3 sequence reads: CASSVWDATEAFF. The CDR3 DNA sequence: TGTGCCAGCAGCGTATGGGACGCGACTGAAGCTTTCTTT.